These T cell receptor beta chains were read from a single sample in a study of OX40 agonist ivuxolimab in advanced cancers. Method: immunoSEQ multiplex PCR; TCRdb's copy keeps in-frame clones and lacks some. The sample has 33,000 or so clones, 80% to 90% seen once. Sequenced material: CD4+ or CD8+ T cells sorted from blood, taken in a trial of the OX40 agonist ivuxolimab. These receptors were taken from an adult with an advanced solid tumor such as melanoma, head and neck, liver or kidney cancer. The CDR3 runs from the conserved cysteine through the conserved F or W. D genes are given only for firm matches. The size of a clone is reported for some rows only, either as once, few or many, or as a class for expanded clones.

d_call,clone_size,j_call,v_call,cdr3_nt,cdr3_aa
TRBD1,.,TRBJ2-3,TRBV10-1,TGCGCCAGCAGTGAGTCCGGGACAGGGGAAGATACGCAGTATTTT,CASSESGTGEDTQYF
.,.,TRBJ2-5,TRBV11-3,TGTGCCAGCAGCTTAGGGATACAGGGTGCCCAAGAGACCCAGTACTTC,CASSLGIQGAQETQYF
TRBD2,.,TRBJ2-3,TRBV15,TGTGCCACCAGCAGAGATCTGGGGGGGACAGATACGCAGTATTTT,CATSRDLGGTDTQYF
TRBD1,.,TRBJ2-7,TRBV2,TGTGCCAGCAGCCGTGAAGGGGTGACAGGGTACGAGCAGTACTTC,CASSREGVTGYEQYF
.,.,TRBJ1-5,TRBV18,TGTGCCAGCTCACTACTCACAGGCTCCAATCAGCCCCAGCATTTT,CASSLLTGSNQPQHF
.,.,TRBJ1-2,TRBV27,TGTGCCAGCAGCGTCCAGAGGGAAGGCGATGGCTACACCTTC,CASSVQREGDGYTF
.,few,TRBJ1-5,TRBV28,TGTGCCAGCAGTTTACGCAATACAGGGAAATTGGGCAATCAGCCCCAGCATTTT,CASSLRNTGKLGNQPQHF
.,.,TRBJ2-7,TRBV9,TGTGCCAGCAGCGCCAACCCGAACAGGGGGGGATATAACGAGCAGTACTTC,CASSANPNRGGYNEQYF
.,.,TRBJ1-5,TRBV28,TGTGCCAGCAGTTTATTCAGGGATAGCAATCAGCCCCAGCATTTT,CASSLFRDSNQPQHF
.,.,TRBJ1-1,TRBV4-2,TGTGCCAGCGGCTCCTTCCCGGGACGGACGAACACTGAAGCTTTCTTT,CASGSFPGRTNTEAFF
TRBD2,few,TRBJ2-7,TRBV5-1,TGCGCCAGCAGCTTGGGGGACTACTCCTCCTACGAGCAGTACTTC,CASSLGDYSSYEQYF
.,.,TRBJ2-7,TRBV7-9,TGTGCCAGCAGCTTAGGCCCCCTCGGGGTCGAGCAGTACTTC,CASSLGPLGVEQYF
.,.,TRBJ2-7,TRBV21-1,TGTGCCAGCAGCAAAGCTCCCAGGGGGCTCTACGAGCAGTACTTC,CASSKAPRGLYEQYF
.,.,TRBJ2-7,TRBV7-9,TGTGCCAGCAGCTTAGACCCCCACGTCTACGAGCAGTACTTC,CASSLDPHVYEQYF
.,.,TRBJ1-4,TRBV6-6,TGTGCCAGCAGCCCGGACAGCGGTGGCGAAAAACTGTTTTTT,CASSPDSGGEKLFF
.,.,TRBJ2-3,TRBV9,TGTGCCAGCAGCGTATTAACCACAGATACGCAGTATTTT,CASSVLTTDTQYF
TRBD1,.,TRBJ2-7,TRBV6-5,TGTGCCAGCAGGGGACTGGGACAGGGCTACGAGCAGTACTTC,CASRGLGQGYEQYF
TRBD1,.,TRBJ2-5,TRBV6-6,TGTGCCAGCAGTTCACCCGACAGGGGGCGCGGCGAGACCCAGTACTTC,CASSSPDRGRGETQYF
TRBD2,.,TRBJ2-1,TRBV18,TGTGCCAGCTCACCACCGGTAGCGGGGTCCTACAATGAGCAGTTCTTC,CASSPPVAGSYNEQFF
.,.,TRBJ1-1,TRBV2,TGTGCCAGCAGTGCCGGGACACTAAACACTGAAGCTTTCTTT,CASSAGTLNTEAFF
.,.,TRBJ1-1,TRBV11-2,TGTGCCAGCAGGGTGGCACCCACTGGTGAAGCTTTCTTT,CASRVAPTGEAFF
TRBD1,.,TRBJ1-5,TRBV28,TGTGCCAGCAACACGGGACAGTACAATCAGCCCCAGCATTTT,CASNTGQYNQPQHF
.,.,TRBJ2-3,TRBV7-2,TGTGCCAGCAGCTCCCTGAGGGGAGATACGCAGTATTTT,CASSSLRGDTQYF
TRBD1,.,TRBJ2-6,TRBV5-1,TGCGCCAGCAGCCTCCTCCTCTCGGGACAGGGAGTCTCTGGGGCCAACGTCCTGACTTTC,CASSLLLSGQGVSGANVLTF
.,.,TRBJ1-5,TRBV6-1,TGTGCCAGCAAAGAACGGGGGTATAGCAATCAGCCCCAGCATTTT,CASKERGYSNQPQHF
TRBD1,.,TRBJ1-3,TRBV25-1,TGTGCCAGCGGAACAGGGGGATTGAACACCATATATTTT,CASGTGGLNTIYF
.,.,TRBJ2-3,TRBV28,TGTGCCAGCAGTCACCGGGCCACAGATACGCAGTATTTT,CASSHRATDTQYF
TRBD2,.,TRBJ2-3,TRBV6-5,TGTGCCAGCAGTTATGGGGTAGCGGGGGATACGCAGTATTTT,CASSYGVAGDTQYF
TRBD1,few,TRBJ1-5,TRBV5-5,TGTGCCAGCAGCTTCGGGACAGGGGGCCGCGATCAGCCCCAGCATTTT,CASSFGTGGRDQPQHF
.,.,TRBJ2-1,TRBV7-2,TGTGCCAGCAGCTTAGCGGGGAACAATGAGCAGTTCTTC,CASSLAGNNEQFF
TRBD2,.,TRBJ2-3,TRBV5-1,TGCGCCAGCAGCTTTACCAGCGGGGTCACAGATACGCAGTATTTT,CASSFTSGVTDTQYF
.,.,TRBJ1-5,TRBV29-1,TGCAGCGTTGAAAGGGACAACTCAACAAATCAGCCCCAGCATTTT,CSVERDNSTNQPQHF
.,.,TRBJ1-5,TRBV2,TGTGCCAGCAGCGCACGCGACCCGGGCTTAGGGCCCCAGCATTTT,CASSARDPGLGPQHF
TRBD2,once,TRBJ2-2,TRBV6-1,TGTGCCAGCAGTGGGAGCCTAGCGGGACGAGCCGGGGAGCTGTTTTTT,CASSGSLAGRAGELFF
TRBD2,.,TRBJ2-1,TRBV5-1,TGCGCCAGCATGATGTCTAGCGGGAGTTTGGATGAGCAGTTCTTC,CASMMSSGSLDEQFF
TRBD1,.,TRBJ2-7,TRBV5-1,TGCGCCAGCAGTAGGGACAGGGCTACCTACGAGCAGTACTTC,CASSRDRATYEQYF
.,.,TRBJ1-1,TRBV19,TGTGCCAGTAGTATCCGGGGGATCGACACTGAAGCTTTCTTT,CASSIRGIDTEAFF
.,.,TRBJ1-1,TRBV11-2,TGTGCCAGCAGCTTAGTAGGGCAGAGGAACACTGAAGCTTTCTTT,CASSLVGQRNTEAFF
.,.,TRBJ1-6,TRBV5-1,TGCGCCAGCAGCTTAATGGAACCAAATTCACCCCTCCACTTT,CASSLMEPNSPLHF
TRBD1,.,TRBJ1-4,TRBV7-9,TGTGCCAGCAGCTGGGGGTTCCAGGGGGAAGAAAAACTGTTTTTT,CASSWGFQGEEKLFF
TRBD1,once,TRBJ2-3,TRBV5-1,TGCGCCAGCAGCTCGCAGGGGGCGAAAACAGATACGCAGTATTTT,CASSSQGAKTDTQYF